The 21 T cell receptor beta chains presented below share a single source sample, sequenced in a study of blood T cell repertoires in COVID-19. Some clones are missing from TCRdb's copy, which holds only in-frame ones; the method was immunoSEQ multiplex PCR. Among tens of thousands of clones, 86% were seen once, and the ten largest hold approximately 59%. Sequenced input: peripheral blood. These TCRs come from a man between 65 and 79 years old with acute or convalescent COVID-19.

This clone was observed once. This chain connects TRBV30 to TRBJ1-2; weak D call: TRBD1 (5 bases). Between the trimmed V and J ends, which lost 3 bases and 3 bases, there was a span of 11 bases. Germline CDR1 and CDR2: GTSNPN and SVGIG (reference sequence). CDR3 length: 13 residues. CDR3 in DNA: TGTGCCTGGAGATTTGGGGCGGACTATGGCTACACCTTC. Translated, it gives CAWRFGADYGYTF.

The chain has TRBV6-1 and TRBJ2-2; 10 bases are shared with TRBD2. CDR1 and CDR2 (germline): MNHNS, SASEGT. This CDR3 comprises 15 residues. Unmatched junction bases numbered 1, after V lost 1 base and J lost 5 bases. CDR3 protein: CASSEEAGGTGELFF. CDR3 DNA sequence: TGTGCCAGCAGTGAAGAAGCGGGGGGGACCGGGGAGCTGTTTTTT.

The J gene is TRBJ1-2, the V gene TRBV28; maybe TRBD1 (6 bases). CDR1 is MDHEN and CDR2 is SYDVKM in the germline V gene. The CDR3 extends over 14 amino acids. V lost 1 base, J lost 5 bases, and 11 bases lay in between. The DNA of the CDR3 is TGTGCCAGCAGTTTATTCTGGACAGATTATGGCTACACCTTC. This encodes CASSLFWTDYGYTF.

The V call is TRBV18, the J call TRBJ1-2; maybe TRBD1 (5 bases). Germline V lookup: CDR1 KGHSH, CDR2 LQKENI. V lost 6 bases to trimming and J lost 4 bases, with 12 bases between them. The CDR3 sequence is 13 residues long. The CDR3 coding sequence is TGTGCCAGCTCTCCGACAGAAGCCTATGGCTACACCTTC. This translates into CASSPTEAYGYTF.

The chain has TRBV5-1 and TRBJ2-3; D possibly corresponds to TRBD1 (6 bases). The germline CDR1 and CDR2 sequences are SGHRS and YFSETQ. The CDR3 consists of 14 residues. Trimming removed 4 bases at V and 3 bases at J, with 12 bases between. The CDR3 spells CASSEPQGTDTQYF. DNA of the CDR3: TGCGCCAGCAGCGAACCACAGGGTACAGATACGCAGTATTTT.

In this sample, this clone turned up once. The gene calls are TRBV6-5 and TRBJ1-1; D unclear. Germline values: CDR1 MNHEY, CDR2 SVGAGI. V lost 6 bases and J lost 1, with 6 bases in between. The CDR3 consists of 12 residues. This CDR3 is CASRTGNTEAFF. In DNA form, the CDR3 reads TGTGCCAGCAGGACGGGGAACACTGAAGCTTTCTTT.

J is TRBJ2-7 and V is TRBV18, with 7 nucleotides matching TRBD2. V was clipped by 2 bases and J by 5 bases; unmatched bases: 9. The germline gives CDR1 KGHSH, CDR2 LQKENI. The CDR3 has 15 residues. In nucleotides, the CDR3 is TGTGCCAGCTCACCAGTAGCGGGCCTAGGAGACGAGCAGTACTTC. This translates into CASSPVAGLGDEQYF.

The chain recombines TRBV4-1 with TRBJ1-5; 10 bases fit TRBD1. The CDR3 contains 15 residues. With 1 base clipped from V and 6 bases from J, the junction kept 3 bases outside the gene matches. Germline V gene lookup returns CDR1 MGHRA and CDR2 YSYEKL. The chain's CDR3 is CASSQGQGAGQPQHF. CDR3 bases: TGCGCCAGCAGCCAAGGACAGGGGGCTGGTCAGCCCCAGCATTTT.

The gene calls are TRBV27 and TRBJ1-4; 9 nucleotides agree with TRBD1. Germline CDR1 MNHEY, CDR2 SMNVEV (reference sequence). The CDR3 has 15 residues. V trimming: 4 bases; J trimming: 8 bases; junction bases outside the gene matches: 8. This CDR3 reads CASSSGGQGGEKLFF. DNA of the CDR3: TGTGCCAGCAGTTCCGGGGGACAGGGTGGCGAAAAACTGTTTTTT.

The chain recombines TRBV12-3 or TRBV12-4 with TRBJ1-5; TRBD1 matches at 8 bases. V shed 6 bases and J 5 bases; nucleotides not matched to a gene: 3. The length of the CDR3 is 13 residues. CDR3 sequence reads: CASSLTGDQPQHF. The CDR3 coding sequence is TGTGCCAGCAGCCTGACAGGGGATCAGCCCCAGCATTTT.

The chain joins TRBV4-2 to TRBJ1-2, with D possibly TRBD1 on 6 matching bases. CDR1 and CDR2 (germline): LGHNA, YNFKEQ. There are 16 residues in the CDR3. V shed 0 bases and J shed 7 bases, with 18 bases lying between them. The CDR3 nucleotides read TGTGCCAGCAGCCAAGATCTGGGGGGGCGACGATCTGGCTACACCTTC. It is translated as CASSQDLGGRRSGYTF.

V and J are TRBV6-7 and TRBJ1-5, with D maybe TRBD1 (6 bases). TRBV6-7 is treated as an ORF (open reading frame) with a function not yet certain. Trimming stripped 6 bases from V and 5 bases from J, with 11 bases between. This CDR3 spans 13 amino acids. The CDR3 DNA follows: TGTGCCAGCAGGGGGGCGGCAGATCAGCCCCAGCATTTT. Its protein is CASRGAADQPQHF.

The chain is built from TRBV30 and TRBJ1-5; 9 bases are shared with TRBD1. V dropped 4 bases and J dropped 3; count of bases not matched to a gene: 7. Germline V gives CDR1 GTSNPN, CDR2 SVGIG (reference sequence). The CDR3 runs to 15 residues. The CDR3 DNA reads TGTGCCTGGAATAACGGACAGGGGACCAATCAGCCCCAGCATTTT. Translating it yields CAWNNGQGTNQPQHF. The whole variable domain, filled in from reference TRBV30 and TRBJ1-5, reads SQTIHQWPATLVQPVGSPLSLECTVEGTSNPNLYWYRQAAGRGLQLLFYSVGIGQISSEVPQNLSASRPQDRQFILSSKKLLLSDSGFYLCAWNNGQGTNQPQHFGDGTRLSIL.

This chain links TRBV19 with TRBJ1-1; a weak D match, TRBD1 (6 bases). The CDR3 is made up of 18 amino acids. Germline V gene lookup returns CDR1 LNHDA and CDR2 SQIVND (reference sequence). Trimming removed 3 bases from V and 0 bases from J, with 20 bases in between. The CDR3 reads CASSIVTGRGLMNTEAFF. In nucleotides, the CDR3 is TGTGCCAGTAGTATCGTAACAGGGCGAGGATTGATGAACACTGAAGCTTTCTTT.

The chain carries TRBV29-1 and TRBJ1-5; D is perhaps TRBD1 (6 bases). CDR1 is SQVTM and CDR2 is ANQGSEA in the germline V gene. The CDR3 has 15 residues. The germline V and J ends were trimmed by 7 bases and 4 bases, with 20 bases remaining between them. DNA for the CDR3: TGCAGCGGATCACAGGGCATGGGACTAAATCAGCCCCAGCATTTT. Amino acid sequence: CSGSQGMGLNQPQHF.

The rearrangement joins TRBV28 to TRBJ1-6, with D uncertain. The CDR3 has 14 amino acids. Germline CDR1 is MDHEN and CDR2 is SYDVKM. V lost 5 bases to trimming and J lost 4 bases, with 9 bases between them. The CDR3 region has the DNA TGTGCCAGCAGTCCCCCCGGGTATAATTCACCCCTCCACTTT. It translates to CASSPPGYNSPLHF.

The CDR3 nucleotides read TGTGCCAGCAGCTTGCGGTCCGGGAGAATCTACAATGAGCAGTTCTTC. Translated, it gives CASSLRSGRIYNEQFF. The chain uses TRBV5-4 and TRBJ2-1; D may be TRBD2 (6 bases). Deletions cut 1 base from V and 3 bases from J, with 14 bases between. The CDR3 is 16 residues long. CDR1 is SGHNT and CDR2 is YYREEE in the germline V gene (reference sequence).

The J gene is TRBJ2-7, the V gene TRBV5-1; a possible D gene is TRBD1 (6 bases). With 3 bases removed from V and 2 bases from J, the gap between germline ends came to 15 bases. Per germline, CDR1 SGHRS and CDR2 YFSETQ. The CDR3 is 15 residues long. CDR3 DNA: TGCGCCAGCAGCTCGGGTACCGGGACACCCTACGAGCAGTACTTC. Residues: CASSSGTGTPYEQYF.

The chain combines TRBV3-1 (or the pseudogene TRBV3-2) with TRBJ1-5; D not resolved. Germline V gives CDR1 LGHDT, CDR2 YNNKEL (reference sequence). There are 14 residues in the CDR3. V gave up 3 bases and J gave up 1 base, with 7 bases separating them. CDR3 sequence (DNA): TGTGCCAGCAGCCAGGCAGTAAGCAATCAGCCCCAGCATTTT. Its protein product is CASSQAVSNQPQHF.

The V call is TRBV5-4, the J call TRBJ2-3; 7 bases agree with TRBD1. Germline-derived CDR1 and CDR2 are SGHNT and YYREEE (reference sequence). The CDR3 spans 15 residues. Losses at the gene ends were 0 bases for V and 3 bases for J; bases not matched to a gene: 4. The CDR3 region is CASSLASGGTDTQYF. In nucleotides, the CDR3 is TGTGCCAGCAGCTTGGCCTCAGGGGGAACAGATACGCAGTATTTT.

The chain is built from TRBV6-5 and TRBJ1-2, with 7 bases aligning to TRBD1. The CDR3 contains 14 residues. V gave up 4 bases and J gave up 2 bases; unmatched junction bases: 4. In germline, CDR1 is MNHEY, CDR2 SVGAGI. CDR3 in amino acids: CASSFRQGNYGYTF. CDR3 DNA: TGTGCCAGCAGTTTCAGACAGGGAAACTATGGCTACACCTTC.